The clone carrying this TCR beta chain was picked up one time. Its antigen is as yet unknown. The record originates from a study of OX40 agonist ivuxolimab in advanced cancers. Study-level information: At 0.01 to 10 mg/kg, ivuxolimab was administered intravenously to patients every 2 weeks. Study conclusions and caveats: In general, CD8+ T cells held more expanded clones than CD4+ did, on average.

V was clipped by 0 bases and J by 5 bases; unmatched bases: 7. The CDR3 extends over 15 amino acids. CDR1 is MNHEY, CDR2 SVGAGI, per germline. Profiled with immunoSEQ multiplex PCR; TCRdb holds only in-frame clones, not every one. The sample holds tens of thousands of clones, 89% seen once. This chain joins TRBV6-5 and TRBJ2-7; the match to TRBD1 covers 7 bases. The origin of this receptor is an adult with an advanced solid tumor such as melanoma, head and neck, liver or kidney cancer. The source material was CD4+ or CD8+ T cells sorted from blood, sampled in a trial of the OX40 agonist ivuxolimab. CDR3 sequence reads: CASSYSGQARHEQYF. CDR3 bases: TGTGCCAGCAGTTACTCCGGACAGGCTCGCCACGAGCAGTACTTC.